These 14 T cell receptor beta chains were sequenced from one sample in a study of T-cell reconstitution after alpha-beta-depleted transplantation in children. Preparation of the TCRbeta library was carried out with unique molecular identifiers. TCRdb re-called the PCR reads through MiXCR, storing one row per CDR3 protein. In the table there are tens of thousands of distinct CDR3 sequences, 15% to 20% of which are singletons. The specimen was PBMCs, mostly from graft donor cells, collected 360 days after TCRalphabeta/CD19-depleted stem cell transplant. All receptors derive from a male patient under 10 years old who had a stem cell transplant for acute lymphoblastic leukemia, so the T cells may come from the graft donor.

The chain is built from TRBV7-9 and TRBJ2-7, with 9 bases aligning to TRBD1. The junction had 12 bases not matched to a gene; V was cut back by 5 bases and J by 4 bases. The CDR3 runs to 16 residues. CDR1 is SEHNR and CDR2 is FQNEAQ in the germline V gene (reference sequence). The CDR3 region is CASSAFFGTGSYEQYF. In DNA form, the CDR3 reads TGTGCCAGCAGCGCGTTTTTTGGGACAGGGAGTTACGAGCAGTACTTC.

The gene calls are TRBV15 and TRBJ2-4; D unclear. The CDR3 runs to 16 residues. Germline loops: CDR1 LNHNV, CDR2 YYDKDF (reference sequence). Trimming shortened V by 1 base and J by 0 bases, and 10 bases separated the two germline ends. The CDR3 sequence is CATSRGDGIAKNIQYF. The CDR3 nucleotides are TGTGCCACCAGCAGAGGCGACGGAATAGCCAAAAACATTCAGTACTTC.

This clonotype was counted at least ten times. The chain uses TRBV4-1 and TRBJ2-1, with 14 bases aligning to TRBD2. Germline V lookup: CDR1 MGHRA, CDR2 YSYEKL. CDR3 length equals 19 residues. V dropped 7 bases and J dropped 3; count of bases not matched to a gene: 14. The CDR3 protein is CASTYSGLAGDSHYNEQFF. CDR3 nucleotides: TGCGCCAGCACCTATTCGGGACTAGCGGGAGACTCCCACTACAATGAGCAGTTCTTC.

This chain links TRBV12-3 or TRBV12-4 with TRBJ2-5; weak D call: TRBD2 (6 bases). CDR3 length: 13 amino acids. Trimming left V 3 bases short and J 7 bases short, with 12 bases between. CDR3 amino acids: CASSLSGVTTQYF. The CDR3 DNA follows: TGTGCCAGCAGTTTGTCGGGAGTAACGACCCAGTACTTC.

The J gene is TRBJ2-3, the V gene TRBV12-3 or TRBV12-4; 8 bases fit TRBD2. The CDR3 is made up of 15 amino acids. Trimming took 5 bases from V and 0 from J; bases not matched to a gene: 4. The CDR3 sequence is CASSRGGGSTDTQYF. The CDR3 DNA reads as TGTGCCAGCAGTCGGGGGGGAGGTAGCACAGATACGCAGTATTTT.

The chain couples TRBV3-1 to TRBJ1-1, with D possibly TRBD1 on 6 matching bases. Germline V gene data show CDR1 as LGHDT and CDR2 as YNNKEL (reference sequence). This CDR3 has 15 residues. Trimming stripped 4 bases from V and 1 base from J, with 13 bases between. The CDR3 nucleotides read TGTGCCAGCAGCCTATCACAGGGTCCGAACACTGAAGCTTTCTTT. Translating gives CASSLSQGPNTEAFF.

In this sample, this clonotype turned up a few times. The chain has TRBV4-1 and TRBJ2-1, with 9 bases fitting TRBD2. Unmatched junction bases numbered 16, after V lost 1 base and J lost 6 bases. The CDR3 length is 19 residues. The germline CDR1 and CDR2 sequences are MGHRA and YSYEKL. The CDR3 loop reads CASSQGRGLAGFGRNEQFF. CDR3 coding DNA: TGCGCCAGCAGCCAAGGGAGGGGACTAGCCGGGTTTGGGCGCAATGAGCAGTTCTTC.

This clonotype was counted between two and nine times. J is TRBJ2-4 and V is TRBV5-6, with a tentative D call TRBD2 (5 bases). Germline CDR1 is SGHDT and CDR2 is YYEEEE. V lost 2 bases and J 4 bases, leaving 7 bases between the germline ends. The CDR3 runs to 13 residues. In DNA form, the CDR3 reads TGTGCCAGCAGCTTCCGGGGTAAAAACATTCAGTACTTC. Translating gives CASSFRGKNIQYF.

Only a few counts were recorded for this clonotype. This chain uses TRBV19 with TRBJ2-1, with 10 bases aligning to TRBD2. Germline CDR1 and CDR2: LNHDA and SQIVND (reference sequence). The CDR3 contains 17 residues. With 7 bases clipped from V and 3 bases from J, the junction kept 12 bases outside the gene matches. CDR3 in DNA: TGTGCCAGTAAGGCGCTAGCGGGAGCTCCCTACTACAATGAGCAGTTCTTC. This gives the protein CASKALAGAPYYNEQFF.

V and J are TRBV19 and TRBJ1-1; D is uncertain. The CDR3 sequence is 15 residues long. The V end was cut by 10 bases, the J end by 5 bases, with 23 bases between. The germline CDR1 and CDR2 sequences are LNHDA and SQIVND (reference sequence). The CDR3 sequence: CATRLQVQYRTEAFF. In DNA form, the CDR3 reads TGTGCCACCCGCCTCCAGGTACAATATCGGACTGAAGCTTTCTTT.

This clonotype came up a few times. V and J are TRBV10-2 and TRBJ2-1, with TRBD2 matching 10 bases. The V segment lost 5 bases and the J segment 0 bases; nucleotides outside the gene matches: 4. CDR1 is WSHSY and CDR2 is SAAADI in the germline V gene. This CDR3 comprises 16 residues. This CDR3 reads CASSSGRASSYNEQFF. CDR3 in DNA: TGCGCCAGCAGTAGCGGGAGGGCCAGCTCCTACAATGAGCAGTTCTTC.

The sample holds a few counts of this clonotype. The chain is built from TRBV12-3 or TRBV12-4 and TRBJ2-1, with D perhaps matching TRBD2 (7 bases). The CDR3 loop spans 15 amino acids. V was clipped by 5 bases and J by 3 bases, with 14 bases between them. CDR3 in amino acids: CASSRGRGGYNEQFF. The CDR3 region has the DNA TGTGCCAGCAGTCGCGGGAGAGGGGGCTACAATGAGCAGTTCTTC.

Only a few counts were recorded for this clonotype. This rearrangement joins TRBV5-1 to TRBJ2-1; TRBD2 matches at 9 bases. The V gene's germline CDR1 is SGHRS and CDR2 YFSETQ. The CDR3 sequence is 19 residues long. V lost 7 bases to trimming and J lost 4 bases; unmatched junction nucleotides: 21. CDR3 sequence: CASSLAGRSTIYLYNEQFF. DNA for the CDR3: TGCGCCAGCTCCCTAGCGGGAAGATCGACCATCTACTTATACAATGAGCAGTTCTTC. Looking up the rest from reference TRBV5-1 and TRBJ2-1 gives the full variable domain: KAGVTQTPRYLIKTRGQQVTLSCSPISGHRSVSWYQQTPGQGLQFLFEYFSETQRNKGNFPGRFSGRQFSNSRSEMNVSTLELGDSALYLCASSLAGRSTIYLYNEQFFGPGTRLTVL.

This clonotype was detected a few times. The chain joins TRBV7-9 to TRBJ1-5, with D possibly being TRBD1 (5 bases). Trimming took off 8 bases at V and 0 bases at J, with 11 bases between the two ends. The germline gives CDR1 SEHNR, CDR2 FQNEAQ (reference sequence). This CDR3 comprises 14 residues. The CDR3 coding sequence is TGTGCCAGCGGGGGTTCATATAGCAATCAGCCCCAGCATTTT. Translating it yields CASGGSYSNQPQHF. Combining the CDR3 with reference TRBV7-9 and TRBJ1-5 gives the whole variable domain DTGVSQNPRHKITKRGQNVTFRCDPISEHNRLYWYRQTLGQGPEFLTYFQNEAQLEKSRLLSDRFSAERPKGSFSTLEIQRTEQGDSAMYLCASGGSYSNQPQHFGDGTRLSIL.